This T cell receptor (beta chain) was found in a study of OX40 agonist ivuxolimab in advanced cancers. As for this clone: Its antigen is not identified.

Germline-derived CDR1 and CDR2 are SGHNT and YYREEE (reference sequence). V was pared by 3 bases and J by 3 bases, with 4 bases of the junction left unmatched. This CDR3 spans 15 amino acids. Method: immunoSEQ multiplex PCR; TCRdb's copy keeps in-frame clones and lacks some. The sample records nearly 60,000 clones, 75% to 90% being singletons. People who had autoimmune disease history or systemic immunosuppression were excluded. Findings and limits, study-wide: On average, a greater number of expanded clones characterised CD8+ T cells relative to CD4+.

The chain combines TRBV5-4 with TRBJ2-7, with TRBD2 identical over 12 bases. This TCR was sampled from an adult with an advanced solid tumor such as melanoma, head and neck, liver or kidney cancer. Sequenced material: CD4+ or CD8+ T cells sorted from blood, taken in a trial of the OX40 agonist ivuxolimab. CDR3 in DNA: TGTGCCAGCAGCTACAGACTAGCGGGGGACTACGAGCAGTACTTC. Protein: CASSYRLAGDYEQYF.